This T cell receptor (beta chain) was sequenced in a study of T cell changes during pregnancy in multiple sclerosis. Clones were sequenced by immunoSEQ multiplex PCR, and TCRdb holds only the in-frame ones, with some missing. The table includes about 52,000 clones, approximately 92% detected once. V gave up 5 bases and J gave up 1 base; unmatched junction bases: 7. The CDR3 runs 16 residues. CDR1 and CDR2 from the germline V gene are LGHNA and YNFKEQ. The chain uses TRBV4-2 and TRBJ2-3; 9 bases map to TRBD2. The receptor was derived from a female donor with multiple sclerosis, enrolled in a pregnancy study. Sample: CD4+ T cells from peripheral blood mononuclear cells, taken in the third trimester of pregnancy. CDR3 nucleotides: TGTGCCAGCAGCGGGGCGGAGCGGGGGGGCACAGATACGCAGTATTTT. Amino acids: CASSGAERGGTDTQYF.